This entry lists 27 T cell receptor beta chains sequenced from one sample in a study of blood T cell repertoires in COVID-19. Clones were sequenced by immunoSEQ multiplex PCR, and TCRdb holds only the in-frame ones, with some missing. The sample comprises 350,000 to 450,000 clones, 65% to 90% of which are singletons, and just over 7% rests with the top ten. The sequencing input was peripheral blood. All receptors come from an older woman with COVID-19, enrolled during active disease.

V and J are TRBV12-3 or TRBV12-4 and TRBJ1-3, with no clear D. Trimming stripped 6 bases from V and 9 bases from J, with 15 bases between. The CDR3 has 13 amino acids. The CDR3 region is CASRAILGGTIYF. As DNA, the CDR3 is TGTGCCAGCAGGGCGATCCTCGGCGGCACCATATATTTT.

The chain has TRBV6-5 and TRBJ2-7; the match to TRBD1 covers 7 bases. CDR1 and CDR2 from the germline V gene are MNHEY and SVGAGI. The CDR3 consists of 15 residues. The J segment lost 4 bases and the V segment lost 0 bases, leaving 6 bases of the junction unmatched. This CDR3 reads CASSYSGGQIYEQYF. The CDR3 coding sequence is TGTGCCAGCAGTTACTCAGGGGGCCAAATTTACGAGCAGTACTTC.

The V and J genes are TRBV9 and TRBJ2-1; D possibly corresponds to TRBD2 (5 bases). CDR3 length: 13 residues. Germline assignment: CDR1 SGDLS and CDR2 YYNGEE. V was pared by 4 bases and J by 5 bases, with 10 bases between. CDR3 in DNA: TGTGCCAGCAGCACCAGGAGGCACAATGAGCAGTTCTTC. Translating it yields CASSTRRHNEQFF.

V gene TRBV7-8 combines with J gene TRBJ2-5; 9 bases match TRBD2. This CDR3 has 17 amino acids. The V gene's germline CDR1 is SGHVS and CDR2 FQNEAQ. Trimming removed 4 bases from V and 6 bases from J; junction bases left unmatched: 15. The CDR3 DNA is TGTGCCAGCAGCTCGACCGTCCCAGCGGGGGGCCCTAAGACCCAGTACTTC. Translated: CASSSTVPAGGPKTQYF.

The genes are TRBV29-1 and TRBJ1-1; TRBD1 matches 8 bases. The junction had 4 bases not matched to a gene; V was cut back by 7 bases and J by 0 bases. CDR3 length equals 13 residues. The germline V gene has CDR1 SQVTM and CDR2 ANQGSEA. The DNA for the CDR3 is TGCAGCGCCTCAGGGGGCCTGAACACTGAAGCTTTCTTT. Protein sequence: CSASGGLNTEAFF.

The chain recombines TRBV11-3 with TRBJ2-1; 11 nucleotides match TRBD2. V lost 5 bases and J lost 3; bases outside the gene matches: 3. This CDR3 is built from 15 residues. Germline CDR1 reads SGHNT; CDR2 reads YENEEA. The CDR3: CASSPGTSGYNEQFF. The CDR3 region has the DNA TGTGCCAGCAGCCCGGGGACTAGCGGCTACAATGAGCAGTTCTTC.

The chain combines TRBV18 with TRBJ1-1, with D unclear. Trimming shortened V by 0 bases and J by 3 bases, and 8 bases separated the two germline ends. The CDR3 is 14 amino acids. Germline V gene sequence: CDR1 KGHSH, CDR2 LQKENI. The CDR3 region is CASSPPSGYTEAFF. CDR3 DNA: TGTGCCAGCTCACCACCTTCAGGTTACACTGAAGCTTTCTTT.

The chain links TRBV19 to TRBJ2-7, with 11 nucleotides matching TRBD1. This CDR3 is 14 amino acids long. Germline V lookup: CDR1 LNHDA, CDR2 SQIVND (reference sequence). With V trimmed by 7 bases and J by 2 bases, 4 bases remained unmatched. The CDR3 spells CASKTGQGAYEQYF. The CDR3 nucleotides read TGTGCCAGTAAGACGGGACAGGGGGCCTACGAGCAGTACTTC.

This clone has only a few counts. The chain recombines TRBV11-2 with TRBJ1-2, with 10 positions matching TRBD1. Germline CDR1 is SGHAT and CDR2 is FQNNGV. This CDR3 comprises 16 residues. Trimming took 2 bases from V and 6 from J; bases not matched to a gene: 9. CDR3 coding DNA: TGTGCCAGCAGCTTATCCCGACAGGGGGCTGTCAATGGCTACACCTTC. This gives the protein CASSLSRQGAVNGYTF.

The V gene is TRBV25-1, the J gene TRBJ1-6; D gene ambiguous. Deletions cut 1 base from V and 9 bases from J, with 10 bases between. Germline CDR1 MGHDK, CDR2 SYGVNS. The CDR3 has 14 residues. The CDR3 bases are TGTGCCAGCAGTGAATTAGACGGACTTTCACCCCTCCACTTT. Residues: CASSELDGLSPLHF. The full variable domain, its missing parts supplied by reference TRBV25-1 and TRBJ1-6, is EADIYQTPRYLVIGTGKKITLECSQTMGHDKMYWYQQDPGMELHLIHYSYGVNSTEKGDLSSESTVSRIRTEHFPLTLESARPSHTSQYLCASSELDGLSPLHFGNGTRLTVT.

The rearrangement uses TRBV9 and TRBJ1-6; D is possibly TRBD1 (6 bases). The germline V gene has CDR1 SGDLS and CDR2 YYNGEE. With 3 bases removed from V and 9 bases from J, the gap between germline ends came to 13 bases. The length of the CDR3 is 14 residues. The CDR3: CASSEQGIISPLHF. Written as DNA, the CDR3 is TGTGCCAGCAGCGAGCAGGGGATCATTTCACCCCTCCACTTT.

The chain couples TRBV12-3 or TRBV12-4 to TRBJ2-5; tentatively, D is TRBD2 (6 bases). V shed 6 bases and J shed 2 bases, with 10 bases lying between them. The CDR3 is 13 residues long. The CDR3 spells CASSAGRQETQYF. The DNA for the CDR3 is TGTGCCAGCAGCGCCGGGAGACAAGAGACCCAGTACTTC.

This clone was counted a single time. The V and J genes are TRBV5-1 and TRBJ1-1, with no clear D. Germline V lookup: CDR1 SGHRS, CDR2 YFSETQ. The CDR3 extends over 13 amino acids. Trimming pared 0 bases from V and 7 bases from J, leaving 10 bases between. CDR3: CASSLARSHEAFF. DNA of the CDR3: TGCGCCAGCAGCTTGGCCCGAAGCCATGAAGCTTTCTTT.

The V and J genes are TRBV11-3 and TRBJ2-3; 9 bases line up with TRBD1. CDR3 length: 15 residues. The V gene end was trimmed by 5 bases and the J gene end by 3 bases; junction bases not matched to a gene: 6. Germline loops: CDR1 SGHNT, CDR2 YENEEA. The CDR3 DNA reads as TGTGCCAGCAGCCCGGGACAGGGTCTGACAGATACGCAGTATTTT. Residues: CASSPGQGLTDTQYF.

This rearrangement joins TRBV9 to TRBJ1-6; 7 bases match TRBD1. Germline CDR1 reads SGDLS; CDR2 reads YYNGEE. CDR3 length equals 13 residues. The J segment lost 3 bases and the V segment lost 7 bases, leaving 1 base of the junction unmatched. The CDR3 DNA sequence: TGTGCCAGCGGACAGGTCTATAATTCACCCCTCCACTTT. Translation: CASGQVYNSPLHF.

The gene calls are TRBV6-2 or TRBV6-3 and TRBJ1-2, with no clear D. Trimming left V 0 bases short and J 4 bases short, with 9 bases between. The CDR3 totals 14 residues. The V gene's germline CDR1 is MNHEY and CDR2 SVGEGT. The CDR3 reads CASSYSLAVYGYTF. The CDR3 DNA is TGTGCCAGCAGTTACTCTTTGGCTGTCTATGGCTACACCTTC.

In the case of this clone: One end of the junction does not line up with germline, which may come from a read error. The V gene is TRBV19, the J gene TRBJ2-7; tentatively, D is TRBD1 (6 bases). Germline V lookup: CDR1 LNHDA, CDR2 SQIVND (reference sequence). The CDR3 sequence is 14 residues long. The CDR3 loop reads CASSMRDTTLLLAF. As DNA, the CDR3 is TGTGCCAGTAGTATGAGGGACACCACCCTACTCCTAGCCTTC.

The CDR3 nucleotides read TGTGCCAGCAGCCAAGATCGGGACAGGGCCTACAATGAGCAGTTCTTC. This encodes CASSQDRDRAYNEQFF. The chain links TRBV14 to TRBJ2-1; 9 bases agree with TRBD1. Germline values: CDR1 SGHDN, CDR2 FVKESK. The CDR3 totals 16 residues. J gave up 2 bases and V 0 bases, and 2 bases lay outside the gene matches.

The CDR3 loop is CASGTGGTYEQYF. DNA for the CDR3: TGTGCCAGCGGGACAGGGGGAACCTACGAGCAGTACTTC. The chain recombines TRBV6-6 with TRBJ2-7; 11 nucleotides agree with TRBD1. This CDR3 contains 13 residues. CDR1 and CDR2 (germline): MNHNY, SVGAGI (reference sequence). The V gene end was trimmed by 8 bases and the J gene end by 2 bases; junction bases not matched to a gene: 2.

This chain joins TRBV5-5 and TRBJ1-2; maybe TRBD1 (5 bases). The CDR3 is made up of 13 amino acids. The V gene lost 5 bases and the J gene lost 5 bases, with 13 bases spanning the gap. Germline CDR1 and CDR2: SGHKS and YYEKEE (reference sequence). The chain's CDR3 is CASRVGEEYGYTF. The CDR3 nucleotides are TGTGCCAGCAGGGTAGGGGAAGAATATGGCTACACCTTC. The full variable domain, rest sourced from reference TRBV5-5 and TRBJ1-2, is DAGVTQSPTHLIKTRGQQVTLRCSPISGHKSVSWYQQVLGQGPQFIFQYYEKEERGRGNFPDRFSARQFPNYSSELNVNALLLGDSALYLCASRVGEEYGYTFGSGTRLTVV.

The chain joins TRBV19 to TRBJ2-7; 11 nucleotides align to TRBD1. The ends lost 8 bases at V and 3 bases at J; junction bases unmatched: 6. The CDR3 loop spans 14 amino acids. CDR1 is LNHDA and CDR2 is SQIVND in the germline V gene (reference sequence). As DNA, the CDR3 is TGTGCCAGTGCGTATGGGACAGGGGGCTACGAGCAGTACTTC. Its translation is CASAYGTGGYEQYF.

The rearrangement links TRBV11-2 to TRBJ2-1, with D maybe TRBD2 (5 bases). Germline values: CDR1 SGHAT, CDR2 FQNNGV. The CDR3 spans 17 residues. The ends were cut back, 1 base at V and 0 bases at J, with 13 bases in the middle. The DNA for the CDR3 is TGTGCCAGCAGCTTAGTTCCATGGCGGGCCTCCTACAATGAGCAGTTCTTC. The encoded protein is CASSLVPWRASYNEQFF.

The rearrangement joins TRBV6-1 to TRBJ1-2; TRBD1 is a possible D gene (5 bases). The germline CDR1 and CDR2 sequences are MNHNS and SASEGT. This CDR3 contains 14 residues. The V and J ends lost 2 bases and 6 bases respectively, with 13 bases between them. The CDR3 sequence: CASSETRSGNGYTF. In DNA, the CDR3 is TGTGCCAGCAGTGAAACACGGTCAGGGAATGGCTACACCTTC.

The chain carries TRBV3-1 (or the pseudogene TRBV3-2) and TRBJ1-5; 7 bases fit TRBD1. V lost 4 bases, J lost 0 bases, and 6 bases stayed unmatched. The germline gives CDR1 LGHDT, CDR2 YNNKEL (reference sequence). CDR3 size: 16 residues. CDR3 loop: CASSRGTAYSNQPQHF. The CDR3 DNA reads as TGTGCCAGCAGCCGCGGGACAGCTTATAGCAATCAGCCCCAGCATTTT.

The chain uses TRBV25-1 and TRBJ1-1, with D uncertain. The CDR3 loop spans 13 amino acids. V was cut by 4 bases and J by 5 bases, with 11 bases left in between. Germline V CDR1 and CDR2: MGHDK, SYGVNS. CDR3 nucleotide sequence: TGTGCCAGCAGTGGGTCGGGAGGGACTGAAGCTTTCTTT. Amino acid sequence: CASSGSGGTEAFF.

The chain recombines TRBV5-1 with TRBJ1-2; D ambiguous. This CDR3 is 14 amino acids long. The V and J ends lost 1 base and 0 bases respectively, with 7 bases between them. Germline assignment: CDR1 SGHRS and CDR2 YFSETQ. CDR3: CASSLTVTNYGYTF. The CDR3 nucleotides read TGCGCCAGCAGCTTGACGGTTACTAACTATGGCTACACCTTC. Full variable domain (remainder filled in from reference TRBV5-1 and TRBJ1-2): KAGVTQTPRYLIKTRGQQVTLSCSPISGHRSVSWYQQTPGQGLQFLFEYFSETQRNKGNFPGRFSGRQFSNSRSEMNVSTLELGDSALYLCASSLTVTNYGYTFGSGTRLTVV.

The rearrangement joins TRBV5-1 to TRBJ2-6; 8 bases match TRBD2. CDR1 SGHRS and CDR2 YFSETQ come from the germline V gene. This CDR3 comprises 15 residues. V lost 4 bases, J lost 2 bases, and 2 bases stayed unmatched. CDR3 region: CASSGGLAGANVLTF. CDR3 sequence (DNA): TGCGCCAGCAGCGGGGGACTAGCTGGGGCCAACGTCCTGACTTTC. The variable domain in full, with the rest retrieved from reference TRBV5-1 and TRBJ2-6, is KAGVTQTPRYLIKTRGQQVTLSCSPISGHRSVSWYQQTPGQGLQFLFEYFSETQRNKGNFPGRFSGRQFSNSRSEMNVSTLELGDSALYLCASSGGLAGANVLTFGAGSRLTVL.